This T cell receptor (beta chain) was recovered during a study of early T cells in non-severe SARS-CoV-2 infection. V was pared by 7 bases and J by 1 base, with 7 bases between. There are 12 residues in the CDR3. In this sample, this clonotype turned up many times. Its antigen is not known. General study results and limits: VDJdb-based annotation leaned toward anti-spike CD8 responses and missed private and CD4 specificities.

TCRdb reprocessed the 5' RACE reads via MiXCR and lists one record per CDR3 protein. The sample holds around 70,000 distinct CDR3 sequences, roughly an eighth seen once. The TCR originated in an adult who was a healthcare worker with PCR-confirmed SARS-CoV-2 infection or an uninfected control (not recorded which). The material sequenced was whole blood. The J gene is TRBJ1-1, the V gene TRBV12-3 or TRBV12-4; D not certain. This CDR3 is CASIAQNTEAFF. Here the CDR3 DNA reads TGTGCCAGCATCGCCCAGAACACTGAAGCTTTCTTT.